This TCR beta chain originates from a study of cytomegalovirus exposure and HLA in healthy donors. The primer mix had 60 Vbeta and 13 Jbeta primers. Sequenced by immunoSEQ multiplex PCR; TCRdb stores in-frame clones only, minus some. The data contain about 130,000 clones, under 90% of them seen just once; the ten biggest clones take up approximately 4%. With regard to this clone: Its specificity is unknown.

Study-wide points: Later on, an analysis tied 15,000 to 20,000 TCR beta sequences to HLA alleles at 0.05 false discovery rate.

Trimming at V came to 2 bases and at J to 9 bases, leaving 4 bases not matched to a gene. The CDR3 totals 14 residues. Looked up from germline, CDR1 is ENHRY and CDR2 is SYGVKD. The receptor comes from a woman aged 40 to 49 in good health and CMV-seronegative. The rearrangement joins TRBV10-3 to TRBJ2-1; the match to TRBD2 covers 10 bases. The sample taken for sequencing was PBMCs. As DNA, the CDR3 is TGTGCCATCAGTGAGAGAGCGGGAGGGGTTGAGCAGTTCTTC. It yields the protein CAISERAGGVEQFF.